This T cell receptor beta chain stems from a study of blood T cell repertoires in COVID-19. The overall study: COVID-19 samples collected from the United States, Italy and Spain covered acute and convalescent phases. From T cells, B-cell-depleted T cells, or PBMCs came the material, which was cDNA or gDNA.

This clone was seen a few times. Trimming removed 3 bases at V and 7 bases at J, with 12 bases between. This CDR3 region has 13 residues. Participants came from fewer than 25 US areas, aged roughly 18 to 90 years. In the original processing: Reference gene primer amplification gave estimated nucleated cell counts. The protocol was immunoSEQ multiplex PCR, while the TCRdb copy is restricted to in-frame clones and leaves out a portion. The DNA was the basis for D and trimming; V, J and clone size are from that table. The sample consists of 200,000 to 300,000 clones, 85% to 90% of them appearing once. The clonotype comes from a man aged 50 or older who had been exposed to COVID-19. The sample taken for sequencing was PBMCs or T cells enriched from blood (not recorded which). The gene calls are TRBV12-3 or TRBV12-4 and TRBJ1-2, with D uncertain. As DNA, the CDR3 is TGTGCCAGCAGTTTTCATAAACATGCTGGCTACACCTTC. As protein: CASSFHKHAGYTF.